One sample yielded the 21 T cell receptor beta chains listed below, sequenced in a study of human CD4 T cells and Enterobacteriaceae. The memory gate held CD4+ cells that were not CD45RA+CCR7+CD95- naive cells, over 98% pure. Using immunoSEQ multiplex PCR, the repertoire was profiled, and TCRdb retains in-frame clones only, with some absent. The sample has under 35,000 clones; around 80% are singletons. Sequencing was performed on memory CD4+ T cells from blood. The receptors here all came from a human donor in good health.

The chain combines TRBV19 with TRBJ1-5; possible D gene TRBD1, 5 bases. The CDR3 spans 15 residues. Germline-derived CDR1 and CDR2 are LNHDA and SQIVND (reference sequence). V gave up 6 bases and J gave up 11 bases, with 23 bases separating them. CDR3 coding DNA: TGTGCCAGTAGCACGAGTAGGGGACGCCCCTTGACCCAGCATTTT. Residues: CASSTSRGRPLTQHF.

This chain joins TRBV30 and TRBJ2-5, with unresolved D. The CDR3 is made up of 13 amino acids. Looked up from germline, CDR1 is GTSNPN and CDR2 is SVGIG (reference sequence). V lost 2 bases, J lost 5 bases, and 12 bases lay in between. Here the CDR3 DNA reads TGTGCCTGGAGTCCAGGCCTCGGGGAGACCCAGTACTTC. It is translated as CAWSPGLGETQYF.

The genes are TRBV14 and TRBJ2-2, with no clear D. Between the trimmed V and J ends, which lost 1 base and 4 bases, there was a span of 16 bases. The germline gives CDR1 SGHDN, CDR2 FVKESK. The CDR3 covers 17 residues. In DNA form, the CDR3 reads TGTGCCAGCAGCCAAGGCGGCACGGGCATAGTCACCGGGGAGCTGTTTTTT. This translates into CASSQGGTGIVTGELFF.

The V gene is TRBV7-9, the J gene TRBJ2-7, with D perhaps TRBD2 (6 bases). The germline V gene encodes CDR1 SEHNR and CDR2 FQNEAQ (reference sequence). The CDR3 is 13 amino acids. Trimming left V 3 bases short and J 1 base short, with 7 bases between. The CDR3 DNA reads TGTGCCAGCAGCTTTGGAGGGTCCTACGAGCAGTACTTC. Encoded protein: CASSFGGSYEQYF.

The chain has TRBV2 and TRBJ1-3, with D perhaps matching TRBD1 (5 bases). The CDR3 contains 18 residues. Trimming cost V 3 bases and J 2 bases, with 20 bases left between them. Germline CDR1 reads SNHLY; CDR2 reads FYNNEI. CDR3 residues: CASSDIPGTTAAGNTIYF. In DNA form, the CDR3 reads TGTGCCAGCAGTGATATTCCCGGGACTACGGCAGCTGGAAACACCATATATTTT.

The CDR3 here is CASALARTAKAFF. The CDR3 coding sequence is TGTGCCAGCGCCCTGGCCCGGACAGCCAAAGCTTTCTTT. The V gene is TRBV28, the J gene TRBJ1-1; a weak D match, TRBD1 (6 bases). Germline CDR1 is MDHEN and CDR2 is SYDVKM. The V end lost 8 bases, the J end lost 9 bases, and 19 bases lay between the germline ends. The CDR3 spans 13 residues.

The chain has TRBV10-1 and TRBJ2-5, with unresolved D. CDR3 length: 14 amino acids. Germline values: CDR1 WNHNN, CDR2 SYGVQD (reference sequence). V lost 6 bases and J lost 5, with 16 bases in between. For the CDR3, the DNA is TGCGCCAGCAGCCCCGGTCAGCTTGGGGAGACCCAGTACTTC. Translation: CASSPGQLGETQYF.

V is TRBV7-9 and J is TRBJ2-5; 8 nucleotides agree with TRBD2. Germline V gene data show CDR1 as SEHNR and CDR2 as FQNEAQ (reference sequence). V shed 1 base, J shed 1 base, and the junction held 2 bases outside the gene matches. CDR3 size: 15 residues. The CDR3 DNA reads as TGTGCCAGCAGCTTAGGGCTAGCGGGCCAAGAGACCCAGTACTTC. It translates to CASSLGLAGQETQYF.

V is TRBV19 and J is TRBJ2-3, with 7 nucleotides matching TRBD2. The V segment lost 4 bases and the J segment 1 base; nucleotides outside the gene matches: 5. The CDR3 runs to 15 residues. The germline CDR1 and CDR2 sequences are LNHDA and SQIVND (reference sequence). In nucleotides, the CDR3 is TGTGCCAGTAGTAGAGGACGGGAGGGCACAGATACGCAGTATTTT. Translation gives CASSRGREGTDTQYF.

The chain has TRBV9 and TRBJ2-2; D unclear. Germline CDR1 and CDR2: SGDLS and YYNGEE. The CDR3 loop spans 13 amino acids. Trimming shortened V by 4 bases and J by 6 bases, and 10 bases separated the two germline ends. Here the CDR3 reads CASSHQNSGELFF. The CDR3 bases are TGTGCCAGCAGCCATCAAAACTCCGGGGAGCTGTTTTTT.

The chain uses TRBV11-2 and TRBJ2-5; 12 nucleotides align to TRBD2. Germline V gene lookup returns CDR1 SGHAT and CDR2 FQNNGV. Trimming cost V 6 bases and J 5 bases; bases outside gene matches: 10. The CDR3 runs 16 residues. CDR3 sequence: CASRPLAGGPGETQYF. CDR3 nucleotide sequence: TGTGCCAGCAGACCTCTAGCGGGAGGGCCGGGGGAGACCCAGTACTTC.

The gene calls are TRBV5-4 and TRBJ2-6; D gene unclear. In germline, CDR1 is SGHNT, CDR2 YYREEE (reference sequence). V lost 4 bases and J 1 base, leaving 9 bases between the germline ends. There are 15 residues in the CDR3. CDR3 residues: CASSLTSSGANVLTF. In nucleotides, the CDR3 is TGTGCCAGCAGCCTGACTTCATCTGGGGCCAACGTCCTGACTTTC.

This sequence joins TRBV18 and TRBJ1-3, with D unresolved. The CDR3 is made up of 15 amino acids. V was shortened by 3 bases and J by 2 bases, with 11 bases between the two germline ends. CDR1 KGHSH and CDR2 LQKENI come from the germline V gene. This CDR3 reads CASSPTDSTGNTIYF. In DNA form, the CDR3 reads TGTGCCAGCTCACCTACGGATAGTACTGGAAACACCATATATTTT.

V usage is TRBV5-6 and J usage is TRBJ2-7; tentatively, D is TRBD2 (5 bases). The CDR3 consists of 15 residues. CDR1 and CDR2 (germline): SGHDT, YYEEEE. V lost 4 bases and J 1 base, leaving 15 bases between the germline ends. CDR3 DNA sequence: TGTGCCAGCAGCGCCGGGTCCCGGGATTCCTACGAGCAGTACTTC. Its translation: CASSAGSRDSYEQYF.

In its sample, this clone was seen once. The chain employs TRBV5-1 and TRBJ1-4; TRBD1 aligns across 10 bases. The junction had 6 bases not matched to a gene; V was cut back by 2 bases and J by 8 bases. Germline assignment: CDR1 SGHRS and CDR2 YFSETQ. The CDR3 has 15 residues. The chain's CDR3 is CASSFGGTGVEKLFF. CDR3 DNA: TGCGCCAGCAGCTTTGGTGGGACAGGGGTGGAAAAACTGTTTTTT.

V and J are TRBV6-5 and TRBJ2-1; possible D gene TRBD2, 6 bases. In germline, CDR1 is MNHEY, CDR2 SVGAGI. The CDR3 is 13 amino acids. The V and J ends lost 5 bases and 12 bases respectively, with 17 bases between them. CDR3 in amino acids: CASSQTGTWGQFF. CDR3 nucleotides: TGTGCCAGCAGTCAAACCGGGACTTGGGGGCAGTTCTTC.

The J gene is TRBJ2-3, the V gene TRBV5-4; 7 bases match TRBD1. Germline CDR1 SGHNT, CDR2 YYREEE (reference sequence). The CDR3 length is 14 residues. J was trimmed by 4 bases and V by 0 bases; bases with no gene match: 2. In nucleotides, the CDR3 is TGTGCCAGCAGCTTGGAACAGGGGTCAGATACGCAGTATTTT. The encoded protein is CASSLEQGSDTQYF. Full variable domain (rest looked up from reference TRBV5-4 and TRBJ2-3): ETGVTQSPTHLIKTRGQQVTLRCSSQSGHNTVSWYQQALGQGPQFIFQYYREEENGRGNFPPRFSGLQFPNYSSELNVNALELDDSALYLCASSLEQGSDTQYFGPGTRLTVL.

The J gene is TRBJ2-5, the V gene TRBV5-1, with D perhaps given as TRBD1 or TRBD2 (6 bases each). V lost 2 bases, J lost 2 bases, and 13 bases lay in between. The CDR3 length is 15 residues. The V gene's germline CDR1 is SGHRS and CDR2 YFSETQ. The CDR3 DNA reads TGCGCCAGCAGCTTAGGGGGGATTGATCAAGAGACCCAGTACTTC. This translates into CASSLGGIDQETQYF.

This clone was seen only a few times. V usage is TRBV11-3 and J usage is TRBJ2-3; D unresolved. The CDR3 loop spans 14 amino acids. Per germline, CDR1 SGHNT and CDR2 YENEEA. The V end lost 1 base, the J end lost 4 bases, and 9 bases lay between the germline ends. The CDR3 sequence is CASSLGGGSDTQYF. As DNA, the CDR3 is TGTGCCAGCAGCTTAGGCGGCGGATCAGATACGCAGTATTTT.

The V and J genes are TRBV27 and TRBJ2-1, with D possibly called TRBD1 or TRBD2 (5 bases each). V was shortened by 5 bases and J by 4 bases, with 18 bases between the two germline ends. CDR1 is MNHEY and CDR2 is SMNVEV in the germline V gene (reference sequence). This CDR3 contains 16 residues. Written as DNA, the CDR3 is TGTGCCAGCAGTGCCCGTAGCGTGGGGGTGTACAATGAGCAGTTCTTC. Translating gives CASSARSVGVYNEQFF.

This chain links TRBV29-1 with TRBJ2-3, with 11 bases that match TRBD2. The junction had 6 bases not matched to a gene; V was cut back by 7 bases and J by 0 bases. In germline, CDR1 is SQVTM, CDR2 ANQGSEA. The CDR3 is made up of 15 amino acids. The chain's CDR3 is CSASGTSGSTDTQYF. DNA for the CDR3: TGCAGCGCGAGTGGGACTAGCGGTAGCACAGATACGCAGTATTTT.